This T cell receptor (beta chain) emerged from a study of T cell responses to AZD1222 COVID-19 vaccine (TCRdb year 2021). In terms of the full investigation: A total of 233 trial participants underwent TCR sequencing, of whom around 210 had received two doses of AZD1222 and about 25 had received two doses of the MenACWY control vaccine. Trial participants were enrolled by age into subgroups of 18-55, 56-69 and 70-plus years, and around 140, 26 and 57 TCR-sequenced participants, respectively, were included in these subgroups.

The CDR3 regions of human TCRbeta chains were subjected to immunosequencing. Concerning the study's data processing: TCRs in the repertoires were matched against a reference library of SARS-CoV-2-specific TCRs that had been generated with the MIRA antigen-specificity platform. Breadth meant the fraction of unique TCRs that were SARS-CoV-2-associated, whereas depth meant the fraction of total T cells that were SARS-CoV-2-associated. Each spike-specific TCR was assigned to its reactive spike region and to a CD4 or CD8 class using the MIRA data. Log10-transformed breadth and depth values were compared by one-way ANOVA with Sidak's multiple comparisons tests. TCRdb stores this immuneACCESS table with in-frame sequences only. Part of the clones is absent; in the studies checked, under half of the shortfall reflects unresolved V genes, and no reason is known for the rest. The D gene and trimming were derived from the DNA, and the V and J assignments and clone size from that table. The table for this sample lists some 150,000 clones; 86% of them were counted only once. The ten largest clonotypes hold less than 6% of the sample.

As regards this clone: Its antigen remains undetermined. No much larger clone is present one base from it, and per-base qualities are unavailable.

What the authors observed across the whole study: The 56-69-year group was small, and its depth increase did not reach significance, likely because of low power. Participants were mostly white British, with more females than males. The authors suggested clonal diversity may have been underestimated. No day 14 peak-response samples were available, so repertoires were characterized only after the peak T cell response. Nearly half of unique spike-specific TCRs reportedly recognized epitopes outside regions mutated in the B.1.351 and B.1.1.7 variants. After two AZD1222 doses, both the breadth and the depth of spike-specific TCRs were significantly higher than at day 0 and than in MenACWY recipients. Conclusions about previously exposed vaccinees are limited, since just 5 or 6 AZD1222 recipients were seropositive for SARS-CoV-2 at baseline. Vaccine-associated CD4 TCRs spanned the whole spike protein, with dominant responses in regions 160-218 and 743-854.

Measured from the cysteine to the phenylalanine, the CDR3 is 16 residues long. Only CDR3 DNA remains: 48 bases, in frame from the first base. Sequences SGHTA (CDR1) and FQGNSA (CDR2) are obtained from the germline V gene. From V the trimming removes 2 bases and from J it removes 1 base, while the gene matches leave 6 bases of the junction unaccounted for. This sample's time point label indicates: about 28 days (+/-7) after the second vaccine dose. AZD1222 recipients with second doses at about 4 weeks or about 12 weeks were pooled, because spike-specific TCR depth and breadth did not differ between schedules. Vaccinee samples came from UK trials COV001 and COV002, including a single-blind randomized controlled phase 2/3 trial of AZD1222 (ChAdOx1 nCoV-19) in healthy adults. For TCRbeta chain sequencing, PBMC samples from trial participants were taken at day 0 and at day 28 after the second dose.

The sample here was peripheral blood, taken 28 days after the second AZD1222 dose. This clonotype was sampled from an adult who received the AZD1222 COVID-19 vaccine. This sequence uses TRBV7-2 and TRBJ2-5, with TRBD2 identical over 8 junction bases. The CDR3 region reads CASSLLGGGIQETQYF. Read as DNA, the sequence is TGTGCCAGCAGCTTACTAGGCGGGGGGATCCAAGAGACCCAGTACTTC.